This T cell receptor (beta chain) emerged from a study of graft-versus-host responses after intestinal transplantation. Looking at the study overall: Anti-thymocyte globulin induction was given to all recipients, followed by tacrolimus and steroids for 2 to 3 years.

Regarding this clone: The antigen remains unidentified.

Germline V CDR1 and CDR2: SGHDN, FVKESK. With 0 bases removed from V and 5 bases from J, the gap between germline ends came to 14 bases. CDR3 length: 16 residues. Using immunoSEQ multiplex PCR, the repertoire was profiled, and TCRdb retains in-frame clones only, with some absent. Of around 90,000 clones listed, about 93% were seen once; the top ten hold 0.4% to 0.6%. This chain links TRBV14 with TRBJ2-1; tentative D call: TRBD2 (6 bases). The source material was unstimulated CD8+ T cells sorted from spleen or lymph node cells, sampled before intestinal transplant. The TCR originated in a human donor who received an intestinal transplant. The CDR3 loop is CASSQDFGGVHNEQFF. The CDR3 nucleotides read TGTGCCAGCAGCCAAGATTTTGGAGGGGTCCACAATGAGCAGTTCTTC.